A selection of T cell receptor beta chains follows, all from one sample in a study of T cell responses to AZD1222 COVID-19 vaccine. TCRdb keeps only in-frame clones here, not all; method: immunoSEQ multiplex PCR. The sample records fewer than 200,000 clones, approximately 93% being singletons. Here the sequenced sample was peripheral blood, taken 28 days after the second AZD1222 dose. The receptors were gathered from an adult who received the AZD1222 COVID-19 vaccine. Each CDR3 is given with its conserved first and last residue. Each record gives: clone size, V gene, D gene, J gene, CDR3 protein, CDR3 DNA. The D gene is left open where the match is weak. Clone size is shown for a subset of rows, as once, few, many or a class of expanded clone.

-	TRBV11-2	-	TRBJ2-7	CASSPQAGAGEQYF	TGTGCCAGCAGCCCCCAGGCAGGGGCTGGCGAGCAGTACTTC
-	TRBV9	TRBD1	TRBJ1-4	CASSPRQGPKKLFF	TGTGCCAGCAGCCCCCGACAGGGTCCTAAAAAACTGTTTTTT
few	TRBV7-3	-	TRBJ2-1	CASSPIIGNEQFF	TGTGCCAGCAGCCCGATTATTGGCAATGAGCAGTTCTTC
-	TRBV7-2	-	TRBJ2-3	CASSFRVRDTQYF	TGTGCCAGCAGCTTCAGGGTTCGAGATACGCAGTATTTT
few	TRBV3-1/TRBV3-2	TRBD2	TRBJ2-7	CASSNGLAGVYEQYF	TGTGCCAGCAGCAACGGACTAGCGGGTGTCTACGAGCAGTACTTC
-	TRBV29-1	-	TRBJ1-1	CSVGPQRTGAEAFF	TGCAGCGTTGGCCCCCAAAGGACCGGGGCTGAAGCTTTCTTT
-	TRBV5-1	TRBD2	TRBJ2-2	CASSRAGGANTGELFF	TGCGCCAGCAGTCGGGCGGGGGGAGCGAACACCGGGGAGCTGTTTTTT
-	TRBV7-2	TRBD2	TRBJ2-2	CASSFEGRGTGELFF	TGTGCCAGCAGCTTTGAGGGGAGGGGCACCGGGGAGCTGTTTTTT
-	TRBV12-3/TRBV12-4	-	TRBJ2-3	CASSAREQYF	TGTGCCAGCAGTGCGAGGGAGCAGTATTTT
once	TRBV5-6	TRBD2	TRBJ2-3	CASSPEGLVFTDTQYF	TGTGCCAGCAGCCCCGAAGGACTAGTCTTCACAGATACGCAGTATTTT
once	TRBV6-5	TRBD1	TRBJ1-1	CASSLQGALNTEAFF	TGTGCCAGCAGTCTACAGGGGGCTCTCAACACTGAAGCTTTCTTT
-	TRBV5-4	-	TRBJ1-1	CASSLQGRITEAFF	TGTGCCAGCAGCTTGCAGGGTCGGATCACTGAAGCTTTCTTT
-	TRBV3-1/TRBV3-2	-	TRBJ2-7	CASSYEQYF	TGTGCCAGCAGCTACGAGCAGTACTTC
-	TRBV29-1	TRBD2	TRBJ2-1	CSVDLAGVNEQFF	TGCAGCGTCGACCTAGCGGGAGTGAATGAGCAGTTCTTC
-	TRBV7-2	TRBD1	TRBJ1-1	CASSRDRSAEAFF	TGTGCCAGCAGCAGGGACAGGAGCGCTGAAGCTTTCTTT
-	TRBV7-6	-	TRBJ2-1	CASSLDPGRYNEQFF	TGTGCCAGCAGCTTAGACCCAGGGCGGTACAATGAGCAGTTCTTC
-	TRBV2	TRBD1	TRBJ1-1	CASSEDRLNTEAFF	TGTGCCAGCAGTGAGGACAGGCTGAACACTGAAGCTTTCTTT
-	TRBV29-1	TRBD1	TRBJ1-4	CSVGQGDKKLFF	TGCAGCGTCGGACAGGGAGATAAAAAACTGTTTTTT
few	TRBV10-2	TRBD2	TRBJ2-3	CASSLGSGGLTQDTQYF	TGCGCCAGCAGTCTGGGTAGCGGGGGTCTAACCCAGGATACGCAGTATTTT
-	TRBV19	TRBD2	TRBJ2-1	CASIPPGGTYNEQFF	TGTGCCAGTATCCCCCCCGGGGGGACCTACAATGAGCAGTTCTTC
-	TRBV29-1	-	TRBJ2-2	CSVRPNEAGAPDTGELFF	TGCAGCGTTCGACCCAACGAGGCAGGGGCGCCGGACACCGGGGAGCTGTTTTTT
-	TRBV9	TRBD1	TRBJ1-3	CASSGPGQGADTIYF	TGTGCCAGCAGCGGGCCGGGACAGGGGGCGGACACCATATATTTT
-	TRBV4-2	-	TRBJ2-4	CASSQGSQAGLAKNIQYF	TGTGCCAGCAGCCAAGGTAGTCAGGCGGGACTAGCCAAAAACATTCAGTACTTC
-	TRBV6-5	TRBD1	TRBJ1-1	CASSRGQGNTEAFF	TGTGCCAGCAGCAGGGGACAGGGGAACACTGAAGCTTTCTTT
-	TRBV2	-	TRBJ1-1	CASSDFNSNTEAFF	TGTGCCAGCAGTGATTTCAACTCAAACACTGAAGCTTTCTTT
-	TRBV7-2	TRBD1	TRBJ2-7	CASRSPGQGPYEQYF	TGTGCCAGCAGGTCCCCGGGACAGGGCCCCTACGAGCAGTACTTC
-	TRBV6-5	-	TRBJ2-6	CASSYATSGANVLTF	TGTGCCAGCAGTTACGCTACCTCTGGGGCCAACGTCCTGACTTTC
once	TRBV7-8	TRBD1	TRBJ1-3	CASSIDRGSGNTIYF	TGTGCCAGCAGCATAGACAGGGGCTCCGGAAACACCATATATTTT
-	TRBV5-4	-	TRBJ2-3	CASSLALPSTDTQYF	TGTGCCAGCAGCTTGGCTCTCCCAAGCACAGATACGCAGTATTTT
-	TRBV28	TRBD2	TRBJ2-1	CASSSSGTRNNEQFF	TGTGCCAGCAGTTCCTCCGGGACTAGAAACAATGAGCAGTTCTTC
-	TRBV5-1	-	TRBJ1-1	CASSLGRTPNMNTEAFF	TGCGCCAGCAGCTTGGGGCGGACCCCTAACATGAACACTGAAGCTTTCTTT
-	TRBV19	-	TRBJ1-2	CASSIPAGRSYGYTF	TGTGCCAGTAGTATCCCCGCAGGGCGCAGCTATGGCTACACCTTC
-	TRBV7-6	TRBD2	TRBJ2-7	CASSLDPSGDEQYF	TGTGCCAGCAGCTTAGATCCTAGCGGGGACGAGCAGTACTTC
-	TRBV18	TRBD1	TRBJ1-5	CASSPGTGGVTAQHF	TGTGCCAGCTCGCCCGGGACAGGGGGAGTAACTGCCCAGCATTTT
-	TRBV7-8	-	TRBJ1-6	CASSLASSPLHF	TGTGCCAGCAGCTTAGCCTCTTCACCCCTCCACTTT
once	TRBV9	-	TRBJ1-1	CASSVTMNTEAFF	TGTGCCAGCAGCGTAACCATGAACACTGAAGCTTTCTTT
-	TRBV7-8	TRBD1	TRBJ2-2	CASSLALRTGAAGELFF	TGTGCCAGCAGCTTAGCGCTAAGGACAGGGGCCGCCGGGGAGCTGTTTTTT
-	TRBV10-3	-	TRBJ2-2	CAIRDRVDTGELFF	TGTGCCATCAGGGACCGGGTGGACACCGGGGAGCTGTTTTTT
once	TRBV3-1/TRBV3-2	-	TRBJ2-7	CASSHLLEQYF	TGTGCCAGCAGCCATCTCCTGGAGCAGTACTTC
-	TRBV13	-	TRBJ1-6	CASSDRNPPLHF	TGTGCCAGCAGCGACCGGAACCCACCCCTCCACTTT
-	TRBV5-1	TRBD1	TRBJ2-3	CASRQGQGAKDTQYF	TGCGCCAGCAGACAAGGACAGGGGGCCAAAGATACGCAGTATTTT
-	TRBV7-2	TRBD1	TRBJ2-2	CASSRDSYTGELFF	TGTGCCAGCAGCCGGGACAGCTACACCGGGGAGCTGTTTTTT
-	TRBV5-6	-	TRBJ1-4	CASSSIPIATNEKLFF	TGTGCCAGCAGCTCTATCCCTATAGCAACTAATGAAAAACTGTTTTTT
-	TRBV12-5	-	TRBJ2-5	CASGPTAGYETQYF	TGTGCTAGTGGCCCGACCGCAGGGTATGAGACCCAGTACTTC
-	TRBV19	TRBD1	TRBJ1-5	CATTEIGQGDNQPQHF	TGTGCCACCACGGAAATCGGACAGGGGGACAATCAGCCCCAGCATTTT
-	TRBV19	TRBD2	TRBJ2-5	CASSYHGLAGGFRETQYF	TGTGCCAGTAGTTATCACGGACTAGCGGGGGGATTCAGGGAGACCCAGTACTTC
few	TRBV5-8	-	TRBJ2-4	CASSLIDSSKNIQYF	TGTGCCAGCAGCTTGATAGATTCGAGCAAAAACATTCAGTACTTC
-	TRBV4-3	-	TRBJ1-3	CASSLDRLSGNTIYF	TGCGCCAGCAGCCTCGATCGACTCTCTGGAAACACCATATATTTT
-	TRBV6-1	-	TRBJ2-1	CASSEVRRTEQFF	TGTGCCAGCAGTGAAGTGCGGCGGACAGAGCAGTTCTTC
-	TRBV5-1	-	TRBJ2-6	CASIASGANVLTF	TGCGCCAGCATTGCTTCTGGGGCCAACGTCCTGACTTTC